This passage covers 16 T cell receptor beta chains from one sample sequenced in a study of T cells after posttransplantation cyclophosphamide. Some clones are missing from TCRdb's copy, which holds only in-frame ones; the method was immunoSEQ multiplex PCR. The repertoire holds about 66,000 clones, with 90% to 95% as singletons. Sequencing was carried out using PBMCs. These receptors were obtained from a woman under 40 in good health and a related stem cell transplant donor.

The chain joins TRBV2 to TRBJ1-4; 7 bases align to TRBD1. Germline V gene lookup returns CDR1 SNHLY and CDR2 FYNNEI. V trimming: 7 bases; J trimming: 2 bases; junction bases outside the gene matches: 7. This CDR3 is built from 15 residues. CDR3 residues: CASTRTTGTNEKLFF. In DNA form, the CDR3 reads TGTGCCAGCACCCGGACGACAGGGACTAATGAAAAACTGTTTTTT.

V gene TRBV18 combines with J gene TRBJ1-2, with 8 bases aligning to TRBD1. Trimming cost V 3 bases and J 8 bases; bases outside gene matches: 5. The CDR3 runs to 13 residues. CDR1 and CDR2 (germline): KGHSH, LQKENI. CDR3 sequence (DNA): TGTGCCAGCTCACCGGGACAGGTGGACGGCTACACCTTC. Translation: CASSPGQVDGYTF.

This clone was observed a few times. Other nucleotide sequences from this sample produce the same CDR3. This rearrangement joins TRBV27 to TRBJ2-3; tentative D call: TRBD2 (6 bases). Germline-derived CDR1 and CDR2 are MNHEY and SMNVEV (reference sequence). The CDR3 contains 16 residues. Trimming left V 5 bases short and J 1 base short, with 16 bases between. In nucleotides, the CDR3 is TGTGCCAGCAGTCCGTCGGGCGGGACTGGCACAGATACGCAGTATTTT. Amino acids: CASSPSGGTGTDTQYF.

This chain connects TRBV6-6 to TRBJ2-3; D not resolved. The CDR3 length is 11 residues. Trimming pared 6 bases from V and 8 bases from J, leaving 9 bases between. Germline assignment: CDR1 MNHNY and CDR2 SVGAGI (reference sequence). The CDR3 spells CASSQPGTQYF. The CDR3 region has the DNA TGTGCCAGCAGCCAACCGGGTACGCAGTATTTT.

This clone was recorded a few times. V gene TRBV5-1 combines with J gene TRBJ2-5, with D perhaps being TRBD1 or TRBD2 (5 bases each). This CDR3 comprises 14 residues. Germline V lookup: CDR1 SGHRS, CDR2 YFSETQ. The V gene lost 1 base and the J gene lost 4 bases, with 11 bases spanning the gap. For the CDR3, the DNA is TGCGCCAGCAGCTTGCAGTTGAGGGGAGAGACCCAGTACTTC. Translating it yields CASSLQLRGETQYF.

This chain connects TRBV18 to TRBJ1-2; 8 nucleotides line up with TRBD1. Per germline, CDR1 KGHSH and CDR2 LQKENI. J lost 2 bases, V lost 4 bases, and 9 bases had no gene match. This CDR3 spans 16 amino acids. In DNA, the CDR3 is TGTGCCAGCTCACGTCAGGGGGCGCGGGCCAACTATGGCTACACCTTC. Translated: CASSRQGARANYGYTF.

A remark on this clone: One end of the junction varies from germline; a read error may be responsible. The gene calls are TRBV7-8 and TRBJ2-3, with TRBD1 as a possible D gene (6 bases). Germline CDR1 and CDR2: SGHVS and FQNEAQ. This CDR3 contains 13 residues. The DNA of the CDR3 is TGTGCCAGCAGCTTAGCGGGGGCAGATACGCGGTATTTT. It codes for CASSLAGADTRYF.

This CDR3 reads CASSYPPDRNYGYTF. DNA for the CDR3: TGTGCCAGCAGTTACCCTCCGGACAGGAACTATGGCTACACCTTC. This chain links TRBV6-6 with TRBJ1-2, with 7 nucleotides matching TRBD1. With 2 bases clipped from V and 2 bases from J, the junction kept 5 bases outside the gene matches. This CDR3 is 15 amino acids long. Germline CDR1 and CDR2: MNHNY and SVGAGI (reference sequence).

V gene TRBV27 combines with J gene TRBJ2-5; TRBD2 matches at 12 bases. This CDR3 contains 15 residues. Trimming at V came to 2 bases and at J to 5 bases, leaving 3 bases not matched to a gene. Per the germline V gene, CDR1 is MNHEY and CDR2 is SMNVEV (reference sequence). The CDR3 loop is CASSLLAGGWETQYF. In DNA form, the CDR3 reads TGTGCCAGCAGTTTACTAGCGGGGGGGTGGGAGACCCAGTACTTC.

The chain joins TRBV4-3 to TRBJ1-3; 10 positions match TRBD1. This CDR3 has 17 residues. CDR1 and CDR2 (germline): LGHNA, YSLEER. V dropped 0 bases and J dropped 3; count of bases not matched to a gene: 5. The CDR3 reads CASSQDPGTGVGNTIYF. As DNA, the CDR3 is TGCGCCAGCAGCCAAGATCCGGGGACAGGGGTTGGAAACACCATATATTTT.

V and J are TRBV7-9 and TRBJ1-2; D not resolved. The CDR3 sequence is 12 residues long. V was pared by 3 bases and J by 8 bases, with 10 bases between. Germline V lookup: CDR1 SEHNR, CDR2 FQNEAQ (reference sequence). CDR3 nucleotides: TGTGCCAGCAGCTTCGTCGGACGAGGCTACACCTTC. Encoded protein: CASSFVGRGYTF. The full variable domain, completed using reference TRBV7-9 and TRBJ1-2, is DTGVSQNPRHKITKRGQNVTFRCDPISEHNRLYWYRQTLGQGPEFLTYFQNEAQLEKSRLLSDRFSAERPKGSFSTLEIQRTEQGDSAMYLCASSFVGRGYTFGSGTRLTVV.

The chain carries TRBV7-2 and TRBJ2-5, with D perhaps TRBD1 (6 bases). Trimming pared 5 bases from V and 2 bases from J, leaving 12 bases between. The CDR3 spans 14 residues. Germline V gene lookup returns CDR1 SGHTA and CDR2 FQGNSA. CDR3: CASSPRTAQETQYF. The CDR3 DNA is TGTGCCAGCAGCCCGCGGACAGCACAAGAGACCCAGTACTTC.

This chain uses TRBV5-4 with TRBJ1-1; no reliable D call. The germline CDR1 and CDR2 sequences are SGHNT and YYREEE (reference sequence). The CDR3 extends over 15 amino acids. With 3 bases removed from V and 4 bases from J, the gap between germline ends came to 16 bases. CDR3 coding DNA: TGTGCCAGCAGCTCCTCCCGGGGATGGACCACTGAAGCTTTCTTT. The encoded protein is CASSSSRGWTTEAFF.

The CDR3, as DNA: TGTGCCACCAGCAGAGATCGCGTCAGATCAACTGGCTACACCTTC. Encoded protein: CATSRDRVRSTGYTF. The chain is built from TRBV15 and TRBJ1-2; no firm D call. Germline-derived CDR1 and CDR2 are LNHNV and YYDKDF (reference sequence). This CDR3 has 15 residues. V dropped 0 bases and J dropped 7 bases, with 15 bases sitting between them.

V and J are TRBV6-6 and TRBJ1-1, with a tentative D call TRBD1 (6 bases). V was cut by 2 bases and J by 5 bases, with 15 bases left in between. This CDR3 comprises 15 residues. The V gene's germline CDR1 is MNHNY and CDR2 SVGAGI (reference sequence). The CDR3 coding sequence is TGTGCCAGCAGTTACACCGGGGACACGTGGACTGAAGCTTTCTTT. Amino acid sequence: CASSYTGDTWTEAFF.

CDR3 amino acids: CASSPADTQYF. CDR3 bases: TGTGCCAGCAGCCCTGCAGATACGCAGTATTTT. V gene TRBV11-2 combines with J gene TRBJ2-3; no firm D call. The V end lost 5 bases, the J end lost 4 bases, and 4 bases lay between the germline ends. The CDR3 extends over 11 amino acids. Germline lookup yields CDR1 SGHAT and CDR2 FQNNGV.